The rows below give T cell receptor beta chains drawn from one sample of a study of T cells in Graves' hyperthyroidism and ophthalmopathy. TCRdb analysed the multiplex PCR reads with MiXCR anew, one entry per CDR3 protein. Of 250,000 to 300,000 distinct CDR3 sequences listed, approximately 13% were seen once; the top ten hold 7% to 9%. Sequencing was carried out using blood. Every receptor here comes from a woman aged 40 to 50 with Graves' hyperthyroidism. CDR3s include the opening cysteine and the closing phenylalanine or tryptophan. The D gene is left open where the match is weak. The size of a clone is reported for some rows only, either as once, few or many, or as a class for expanded clones.

V gene	D gene	J gene	clone size	CDR3 protein	CDR3 DNA
TRBV19	NA	TRBJ2-5	few	CASNDLRTVTQYF	TGTGCCAGTAACGATCTTAGGACGGTGACCCAGTACTTC
TRBV7-2	NA	TRBJ1-2	many	CASSSQGNYGYTF	TGTGCCAGCAGCTCCCAGGGGAACTATGGCTACACCTTC
TRBV13	NA	TRBJ2-7	many	CASSLRGAHEQYF	TGTGCCAGCAGCTTACGGGGGGCCCACGAGCAGTACTTC
TRBV18	NA	TRBJ1-5	few	CASSPLGFSNQPQHF	TGTGCCAGCTCACCATTAGGGTTTAGCAATCAGCCCCAGCATTTT
TRBV11-2	TRBD2	TRBJ2-7	many	CASSPPGLAGVEQYF	TGTGCCAGCAGCCCGCCGGGACTAGCGGGAGTCGAGCAGTACTTC
TRBV30	NA	TRBJ1-1	many	CAWRDESWRNTEAFF	TGTGCCTGGAGGGATGAATCTTGGAGGAACACTGAAGCTTTCTTT
TRBV12-3/TRBV12-4	NA	TRBJ1-5	NA	CASSPSQGRSNQPQHF	TGTGCCAGCAGTCCATCACAGGGTCGAAGCAATCAGCCCCAGCATTTT
TRBV20-1	TRBD2	TRBJ2-7	many	CSAQAGGYEQYF	TGCAGTGCTCAGGCGGGAGGATACGAGCAGTACTTC
TRBV10-3	NA	TRBJ1-1	many	CASKAGSEAFF	TGTGCCTCAAAAGCGGGGAGTGAAGCTTTCTTT
TRBV2	NA	TRBJ1-2	many	CATGTTGYGYTF	TGTGCCACGGGGACAACCGGGTATGGCTACACCTTC
TRBV12-3/TRBV12-4	NA	TRBJ2-3	many	CASSIGVGDDTQYF	TGTGCCAGCAGCATAGGAGTAGGGGACGATACGCAGTATTTT
TRBV7-9	TRBD1	TRBJ1-4	many	CASSSPDRGHGEKLFF	TGTGCCAGCAGCTCCCCGGACAGGGGGCATGGTGAAAAACTGTTTTTT
TRBV20-1	NA	TRBJ1-5	few	CSAHDGNQPQHF	TGCAGTGCCCACGACGGCAATCAGCCCCAGCATTTT
TRBV6-1	NA	TRBJ1-2	many	CASSLKGQAIGYTF	TGTGCCAGCAGTTTGAAAGGTCAGGCGATCGGCTACACCTTC
TRBV6-1	NA	TRBJ2-7	many	CASISTRDGSYEQYF	TGTGCCAGCATTTCCACCCGGGACGGATCCTACGAGCAGTACTTC
TRBV27	TRBD2	TRBJ2-1	many	CASSFPSGEQFF	TGTGCCAGCAGTTTTCCTAGCGGGGAGCAGTTCTTC
TRBV14	NA	TRBJ1-1	many	CASSQGRHRGTEAFF	TGTGCCAGCAGCCAAGGTCGCCACCGGGGCACTGAAGCTTTCTTT
TRBV28	NA	TRBJ2-1	many	CASSSYGSAASEQFF	TGTGCCAGCAGTTCTTACGGCTCGGCGGCGAGTGAGCAGTTCTTC
TRBV28	TRBD1	TRBJ1-2	many	CASSTGVDGYTF	TGTGCCAGCAGCACAGGGGTAGATGGCTACACCTTC
TRBV10-3	NA	TRBJ1-1	many	CAIRGTGSTEAFF	TGTGCCATCAGGGGAACAGGGAGCACTGAAGCTTTCTTT
TRBV6-1	TRBD1	TRBJ1-2	many	CASSEAWDRGAYTF	TGTGCCAGCAGTGAAGCGTGGGACAGGGGGGCCTACACCTTC
TRBV27	TRBD2	TRBJ2-5	many	CASSLSSFAGGPGETQYF	TGTGCCAGCAGTTTATCATCGTTTGCGGGAGGGCCTGGAGAGACCCAGTACTTC
TRBV20-1	TRBD1	TRBJ2-7	many	CSAMPGTGSLEQYF	TGCAGTGCCATGCCTGGGACAGGGTCTCTCGAGCAGTACTTC
TRBV3-1	NA	TRBJ2-7	few	CASSQGTRNEQYF	TGTGCCAGCAGCCAAGGGACGCGGAACGAGCAGTACTTC
TRBV19	NA	TRBJ1-3	few	CASRGRGRGNTIYF	TGTGCCAGTAGGGGACGTGGCCGAGGAAACACCATATATTTT
TRBV6-1	NA	TRBJ2-7	many	CASSDRGLRYEQYF	TGTGCCAGCAGTGACAGGGGACTCCGCTACGAGCAGTACTTC
TRBV7-2	TRBD1	TRBJ2-1	few	CASSLAGGTGSYNEQFF	TGTGCCAGCAGCTTAGCGGGCGGGACAGGGTCCTACAATGAGCAGTTCTTC
TRBV7-9	TRBD2	TRBJ2-3	many	CASSLVLAGADTQYF	TGTGCCAGCAGCTTGGTACTAGCGGGAGCAGATACGCAGTATTTT
TRBV9	NA	TRBJ2-5	NA	CASSVSAQFGETQYF	TGTGCCAGCAGCGTGTCGGCACAATTCGGAGAGACCCAGTACTTC
TRBV20-1	NA	TRBJ2-3	NA	CSATGWEADTQYF	TGCAGTGCCACGGGCTGGGAGGCAGATACGCAGTATTTT
TRBV28	TRBD2	TRBJ2-5	NA	CASRTGTSIHF	TGTGCCAGCAGGACCGGGACTAGCATACACTTC
TRBV29-1	NA	TRBJ2-2	NA	CSVVFIDGELFF	TGCAGCGTTGTATTCATCGACGGGGAGCTGTTTTTT
TRBV20-1	TRBD2	TRBJ2-3	NA	CSARDGTSGRDTQYF	TGCAGTGCTAGAGATGGGACTAGCGGGAGGGATACGCAGTATTTT
TRBV30	NA	TRBJ1-1	NA	CAWSVSMNTEAFF	TGTGCCTGGAGTGTTTCTATGAACACTGAAGCTTTCTTT
TRBV3-1	NA	TRBJ2-1	NA	CASSQREYGYNEQFF	TGTGCCAGCAGTCAAAGGGAATATGGCTACAATGAGCAGTTCTTC
TRBV7-9	TRBD1	TRBJ2-7	many	CATWDSNIPYEQYF	TGTGCCACTTGGGACAGTAACATTCCCTACGAGCAGTACTTC
TRBV29-1	NA	TRBJ2-7	many	CSVEIPGRLDEQYF	TGCAGCGTTGAAATTCCGGGTCGGTTGGACGAGCAGTACTTC
TRBV27	TRBD1	TRBJ1-5	many	CASSLSKGGSQPQHF	TGTGCCAGCAGTTTATCGAAAGGGGGCAGTCAGCCCCAGCATTTT
TRBV15	TRBD2	TRBJ2-2	NA	CATSRASGRRAGELFF	TGTGCCACCAGCAGAGCTAGCGGGAGACGAGCCGGGGAGCTGTTTTTT
TRBV24-1	NA	TRBJ2-5	NA	CATSDRTIPETQYF	TGTGCCACCAGTGATAGGACTATCCCAGAGACCCAGTACTTC
TRBV28	NA	TRBJ2-5	many	CASTTGAVETQYF	TGTGCCAGCACTACGGGGGCGGTGGAGACCCAGTACTTC
TRBV2	NA	TRBJ1-1	many	CASSELGDDTEAFF	TGTGCCAGCAGTGAGTTAGGGGATGACACTGAAGCTTTCTTT
TRBV12-3/TRBV12-4	NA	TRBJ1-2	many	CASSPDRTGYGYTF	TGTGCCAGCAGTCCCGACCGGACTGGCTATGGCTACACCTTC
TRBV2	NA	TRBJ2-3	many	CASGQGSDTQYF	TGTGCCAGCGGCCAGGGGTCGGATACGCAGTATTTT
TRBV2	TRBD2	TRBJ2-2	few	CASSRTSSLGTGELFF	TGTGCCAGCTCCAGGACTAGCTCGTTAGGCACCGGGGAGCTGTTTTTT
TRBV29-1	TRBD2	TRBJ2-5	few	CSVPGLAGGVETQYF	TGCAGCGTTCCCGGACTAGCGGGAGGGGTAGAGACCCAGTACTTC
TRBV7-9	NA	TRBJ2-7	many	CASSSLWVGYEQYF	TGTGCCAGCAGCTCCCTTTGGGTGGGCTACGAGCAGTACTTC
TRBV10-2	TRBD2	TRBJ2-5	NA	CASSLGLAGGSTQYF	TGCGCCAGCAGCCTGGGACTAGCGGGAGGGAGTACCCAGTACTTC
TRBV10-3	NA	TRBJ2-1	many	CAISEGVNEQFF	TGTGCCATCAGTGAGGGTGTAAATGAGCAGTTCTTC
TRBV19	NA	TRBJ1-1	many	CASSMFSRVLEGTEAFF	TGTGCCAGTAGTATGTTCTCAAGGGTTTTGGAGGGCACTGAAGCTTTCTTT
TRBV19	NA	TRBJ2-1	NA	CASSLYFPRDEQFF	TGTGCCAGTAGTCTCTACTTCCCCCGTGATGAGCAGTTCTTC